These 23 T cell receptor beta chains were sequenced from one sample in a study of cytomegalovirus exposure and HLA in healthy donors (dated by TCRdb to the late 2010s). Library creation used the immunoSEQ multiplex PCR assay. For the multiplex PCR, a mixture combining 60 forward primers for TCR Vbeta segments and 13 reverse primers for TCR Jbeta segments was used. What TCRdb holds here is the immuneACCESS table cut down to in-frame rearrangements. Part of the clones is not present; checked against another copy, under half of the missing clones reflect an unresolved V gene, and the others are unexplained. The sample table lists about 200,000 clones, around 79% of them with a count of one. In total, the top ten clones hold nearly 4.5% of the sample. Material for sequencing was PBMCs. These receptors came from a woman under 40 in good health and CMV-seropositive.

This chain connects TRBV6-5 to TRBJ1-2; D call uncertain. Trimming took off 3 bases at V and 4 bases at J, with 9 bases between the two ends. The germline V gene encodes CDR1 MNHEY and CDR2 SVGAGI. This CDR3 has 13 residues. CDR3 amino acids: CASSYVRGYGYTF. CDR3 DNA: TGTGCCAGCAGTTATGTACGAGGCTATGGCTACACCTTC.

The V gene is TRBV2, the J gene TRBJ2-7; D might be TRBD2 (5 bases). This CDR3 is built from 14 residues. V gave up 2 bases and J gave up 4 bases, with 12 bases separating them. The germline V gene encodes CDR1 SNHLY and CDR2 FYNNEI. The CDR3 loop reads CASSERGEWYEQYF. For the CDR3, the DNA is TGTGCCAGCAGTGAACGTGGGGAGTGGTACGAGCAGTACTTC.

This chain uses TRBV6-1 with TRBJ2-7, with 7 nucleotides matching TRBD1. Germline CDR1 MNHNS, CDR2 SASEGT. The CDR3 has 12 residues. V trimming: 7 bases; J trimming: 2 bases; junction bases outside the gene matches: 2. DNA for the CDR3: TGTGCCAGCAACAGGGGCCCCTACGAGCAGTACTTC. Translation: CASNRGPYEQYF.

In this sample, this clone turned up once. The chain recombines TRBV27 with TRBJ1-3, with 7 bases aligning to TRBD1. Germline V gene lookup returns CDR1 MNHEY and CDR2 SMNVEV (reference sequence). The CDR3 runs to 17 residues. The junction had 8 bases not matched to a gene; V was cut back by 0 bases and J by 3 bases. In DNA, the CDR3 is TGTGCCAGCAGTTTATCGGTTGGCAGGGGGAGTGGAAACACCATATATTTT. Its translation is CASSLSVGRGSGNTIYF.

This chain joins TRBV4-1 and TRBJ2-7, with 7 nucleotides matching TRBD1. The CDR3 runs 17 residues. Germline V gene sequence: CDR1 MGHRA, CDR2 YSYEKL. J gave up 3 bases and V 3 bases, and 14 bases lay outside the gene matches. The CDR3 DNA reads TGCGCCAGCAGCCACCCCAAGACAGGGTTAATAAGCTACGAGCAGTACTTC. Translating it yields CASSHPKTGLISYEQYF.

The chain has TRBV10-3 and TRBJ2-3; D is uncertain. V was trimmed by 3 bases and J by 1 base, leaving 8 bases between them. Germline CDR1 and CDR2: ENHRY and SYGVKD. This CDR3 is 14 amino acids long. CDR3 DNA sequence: TGTGCCATCAGTGACTCCTCTGGCACAGATACGCAGTATTTT. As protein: CAISDSSGTDTQYF.

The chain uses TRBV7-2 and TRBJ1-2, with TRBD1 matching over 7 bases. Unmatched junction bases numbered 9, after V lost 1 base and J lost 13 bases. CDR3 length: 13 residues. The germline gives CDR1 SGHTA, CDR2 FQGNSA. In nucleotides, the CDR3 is TGTGCCAGCAGCTTAGTCTCTATCGCAGGGGGCACCTTC. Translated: CASSLVSIAGGTF.

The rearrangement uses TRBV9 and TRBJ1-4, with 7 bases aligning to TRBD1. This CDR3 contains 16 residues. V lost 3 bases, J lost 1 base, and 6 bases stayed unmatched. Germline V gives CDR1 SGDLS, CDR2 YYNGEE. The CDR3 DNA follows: TGTGCCAGCAGCGAACAGGGGCGGGGAACTAATGAAAAACTGTTTTTT. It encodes CASSEQGRGTNEKLFF.

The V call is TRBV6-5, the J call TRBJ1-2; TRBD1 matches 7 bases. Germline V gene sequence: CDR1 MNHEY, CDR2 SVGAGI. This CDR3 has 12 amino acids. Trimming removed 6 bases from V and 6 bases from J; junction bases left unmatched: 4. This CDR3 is CASRRGLDGYTF. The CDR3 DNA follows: TGTGCCAGCAGGAGGGGGCTCGATGGCTACACCTTC.

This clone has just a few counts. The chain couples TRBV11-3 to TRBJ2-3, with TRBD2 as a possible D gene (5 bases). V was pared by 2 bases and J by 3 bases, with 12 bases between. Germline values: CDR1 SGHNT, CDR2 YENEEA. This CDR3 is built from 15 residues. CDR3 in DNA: TGTGCCAGCAGCTTACGAGCGCGGGTGACAGATACGCAGTATTTT. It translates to CASSLRARVTDTQYF.

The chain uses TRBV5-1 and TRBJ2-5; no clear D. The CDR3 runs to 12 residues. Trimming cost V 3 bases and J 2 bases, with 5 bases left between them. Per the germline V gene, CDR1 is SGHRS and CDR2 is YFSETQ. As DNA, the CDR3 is TGCGCCAGCAGCTCCACACAAGAGACCCAGTACTTC. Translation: CASSSTQETQYF.

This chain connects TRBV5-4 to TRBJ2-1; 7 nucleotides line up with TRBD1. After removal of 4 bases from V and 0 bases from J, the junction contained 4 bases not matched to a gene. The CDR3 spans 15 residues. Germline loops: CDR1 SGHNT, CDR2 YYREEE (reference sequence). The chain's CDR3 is CASSHGDSSYNEQFF. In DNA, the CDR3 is TGTGCCAGCAGCCATGGGGACAGCTCCTACAATGAGCAGTTCTTC.

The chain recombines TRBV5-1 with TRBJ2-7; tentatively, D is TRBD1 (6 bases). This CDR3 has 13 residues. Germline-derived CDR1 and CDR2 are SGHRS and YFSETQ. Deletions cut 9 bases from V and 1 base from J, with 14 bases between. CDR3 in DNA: TGCGCCACCTCAATAAGGGGGTCCTACGAGCAGTACTTC. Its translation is CATSIRGSYEQYF. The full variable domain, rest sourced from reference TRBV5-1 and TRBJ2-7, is KAGVTQTPRYLIKTRGQQVTLSCSPISGHRSVSWYQQTPGQGLQFLFEYFSETQRNKGNFPGRFSGRQFSNSRSEMNVSTLELGDSALYLCATSIRGSYEQYFGPGTRLTVT.

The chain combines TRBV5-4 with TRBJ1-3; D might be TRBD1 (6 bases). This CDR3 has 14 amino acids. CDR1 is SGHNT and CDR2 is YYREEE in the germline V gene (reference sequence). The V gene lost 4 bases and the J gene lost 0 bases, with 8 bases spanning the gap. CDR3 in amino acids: CASSRQDSGNTIYF. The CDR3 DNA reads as TGTGCCAGCAGCAGACAGGACTCTGGAAACACCATATATTTT.

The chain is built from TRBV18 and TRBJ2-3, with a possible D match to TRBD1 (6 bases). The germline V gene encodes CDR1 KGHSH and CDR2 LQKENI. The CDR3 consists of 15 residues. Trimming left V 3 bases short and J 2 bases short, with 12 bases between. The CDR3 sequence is CASSPQGHITDTQYF. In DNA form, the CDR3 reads TGTGCCAGCTCACCCCAGGGACACATCACAGATACGCAGTATTTT.

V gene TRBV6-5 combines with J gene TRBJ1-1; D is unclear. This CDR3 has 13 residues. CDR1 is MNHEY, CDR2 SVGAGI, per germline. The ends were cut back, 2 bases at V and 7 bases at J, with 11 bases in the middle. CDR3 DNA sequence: TGTGCCAGCAGTTACGCGAGTCCAGGTGAAGCTTTCTTT. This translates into CASSYASPGEAFF.

The CDR3 DNA sequence: TGCGCCAGCAGCTTTCTAGCGGGGGAGCAGTGGTTCTTC. It yields the protein CASSFLAGEQWFF. The rearrangement links TRBV5-1 to TRBJ2-1, with 10 bases aligning to TRBD2. With V trimmed by 2 bases and J by 15 bases, 8 bases remained unmatched. Looked up from germline, CDR1 is SGHRS and CDR2 is YFSETQ. The CDR3 is 13 residues long.

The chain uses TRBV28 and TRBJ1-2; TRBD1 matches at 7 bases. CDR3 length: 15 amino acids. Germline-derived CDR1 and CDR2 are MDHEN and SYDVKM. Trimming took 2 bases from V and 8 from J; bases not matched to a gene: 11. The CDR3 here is CASSLPGDSRWGYTF. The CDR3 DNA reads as TGTGCCAGCAGTTTACCGGGGGACAGCCGCTGGGGCTACACCTTC.

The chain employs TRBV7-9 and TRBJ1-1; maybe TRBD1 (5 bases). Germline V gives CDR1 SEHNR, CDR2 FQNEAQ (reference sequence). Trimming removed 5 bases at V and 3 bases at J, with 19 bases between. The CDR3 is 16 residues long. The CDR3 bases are TGTGCCAGCAGCCCTAGGAGGGCGGGGGGGGACACTGAAGCTTTCTTT. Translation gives CASSPRRAGGDTEAFF.

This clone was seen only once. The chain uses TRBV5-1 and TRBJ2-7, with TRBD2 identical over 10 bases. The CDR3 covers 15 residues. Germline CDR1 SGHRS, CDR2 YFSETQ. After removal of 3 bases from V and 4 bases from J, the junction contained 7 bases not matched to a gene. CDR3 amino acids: CASSSTAGGLYEQYF. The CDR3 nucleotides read TGCGCCAGCAGCTCCACAGCGGGGGGGCTTTACGAGCAGTACTTC.

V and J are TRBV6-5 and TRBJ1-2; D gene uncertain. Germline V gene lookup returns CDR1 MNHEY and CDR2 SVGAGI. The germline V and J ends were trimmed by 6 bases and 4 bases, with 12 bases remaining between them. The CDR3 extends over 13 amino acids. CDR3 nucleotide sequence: TGTGCCAGCAGAACCCGTAGTGGCTATGGCTACACCTTC. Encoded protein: CASRTRSGYGYTF.

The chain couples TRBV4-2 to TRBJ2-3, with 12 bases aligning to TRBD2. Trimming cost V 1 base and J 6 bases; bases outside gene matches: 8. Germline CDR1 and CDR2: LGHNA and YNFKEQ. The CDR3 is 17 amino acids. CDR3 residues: CASSQVAGLAGTDTQYF. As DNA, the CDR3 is TGTGCCAGCAGCCAAGTAGCTGGACTAGCGGGAACGGATACGCAGTATTTT.

CDR3 in DNA: TGTGCCAGTAGGACTGACAGCTACACTGAAGCTTTCTTT. Protein sequence: CASRTDSYTEAFF. V gene TRBV19 combines with J gene TRBJ1-1; tentatively, D is TRBD1 (5 bases). CDR3 length equals 13 residues. The germline V and J ends were trimmed by 6 bases and 3 bases, with 11 bases remaining between them. Germline V gene lookup returns CDR1 LNHDA and CDR2 SQIVND (reference sequence).